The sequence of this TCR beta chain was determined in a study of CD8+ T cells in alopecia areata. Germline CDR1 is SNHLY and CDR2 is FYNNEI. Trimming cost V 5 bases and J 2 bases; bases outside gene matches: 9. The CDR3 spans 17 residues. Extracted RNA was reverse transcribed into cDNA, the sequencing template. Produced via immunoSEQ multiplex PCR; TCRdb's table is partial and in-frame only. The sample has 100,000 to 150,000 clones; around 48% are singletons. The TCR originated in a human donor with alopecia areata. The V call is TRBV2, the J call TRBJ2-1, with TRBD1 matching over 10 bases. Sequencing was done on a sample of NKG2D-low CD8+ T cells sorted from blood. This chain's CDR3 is CASSPRSGTGAYNEQFF. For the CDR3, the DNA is TGTGCCAGCAGTCCTCGTTCCGGGACAGGGGCCTACAATGAGCAGTTCTTC.